This is a list of T cell receptor beta chains from one sample in a study of response to subunit inactivated influenza vaccine. TCRdb re-called the RT-PCR reads through MiXCR, storing one row per CDR3 protein. The table has roughly 670,000 distinct CDR3 sequences, approximately 15% seen once. This sample comprised PBMCs from blood, obtained 14 to 15 days before vaccination. These receptors were obtained from a man aged 50-59 years who received an inactivated influenza vaccine. CDR3s include the opening cysteine and the closing phenylalanine or tryptophan. A D gene is named only where the DNA matches it firmly. Size tells how often a clone was seen (once, few, many) or the class of an expanded clone, and some rows leave it out.

clone_size,j_call,d_call,v_call,cdr3_aa,cdr3_nt
NA,TRBJ2-3,TRBD2,TRBV20-1,CSAASGGTDTQYF,TGCAGTGCTGCTAGCGGGGGCACAGATACGCAGTATTTT
few,TRBJ2-7,NA,TRBV7-2,CASSIEAAGAYEQYF,TGTGCCAGCAGCATAGAAGCGGCCGGGGCCTACGAGCAGTACTTC
NA,TRBJ1-4,NA,TRBV5-1,CASSLEGGNTNEKLFF,TGCGCCAGCAGCCTAGAGGGAGGGAACACTAATGAAAAACTGTTTTTT
NA,TRBJ1-6,NA,TRBV12-3/TRBV12-4,CASKLPTGGPLHF,TGTGCCAGCAAATTACCGACCGGCGGACCCCTCCACTTT
few,TRBJ2-5,NA,TRBV5-5,CASSWKVGQETQYF,TGTGCCAGCAGCTGGAAAGTGGGGCAAGAGACCCAGTACTTC
many,TRBJ1-4,NA,TRBV10-3,CATRDGIVEKLFF,TGTGCCACGCGAGACGGTATTGTTGAAAAACTGTTTTTT
many,TRBJ2-2,NA,TRBV5-1,CASSLNARTNTGELFF,TGCGCCAGCAGCTTGAACGCCAGAACGAACACCGGGGAGCTGTTTTTT
few,TRBJ2-7,NA,TRBV29-1,CSVGRGNEQYF,TGCAGCGTTGGCAGGGGTAACGAGCAGTACTTC
few,TRBJ2-3,NA,TRBV20-1,CSATLFRDSSTDTQYF,TGCAGTGCTACACTATTTAGAGACTCTAGCACAGATACGCAGTATTTT
few,TRBJ2-3,NA,TRBV12-3/TRBV12-4,CASSLRQDTQYF,TGTGCCAGCAGTTTAAGGCAAGATACGCAGTATTTT
many,TRBJ1-1,NA,TRBV27,CASRLQGGRAFF,TGTGCCAGCAGACTACAGGGAGGTAGAGCTTTCTTT
NA,TRBJ2-1,NA,TRBV29-1,CSVEARWNEQFF,TGCAGCGTTGAAGCACGATGGAATGAGCAGTTCTTC
NA,TRBJ2-1,NA,TRBV10-3,CAISRDQISYNEQFF,TGTGCCATCAGTAGGGACCAGATATCCTACAATGAGCAGTTCTTC
few,TRBJ2-7,NA,TRBV15,CATSRVTGSYEQYF,TGTGCCACCAGCAGAGTGACAGGCTCCTACGAGCAGTACTTC
many,TRBJ2-1,TRBD1,TRBV25-1,CASSWQGAYNEQFF,TGTGCCAGCAGTTGGCAGGGGGCCTACAATGAGCAGTTCTTC
few,TRBJ2-7,NA,TRBV28,CASSLYTLVLAYEQYF,TGTGCCAGCAGTTTATATACCCTTGTTTTGGCCTACGAGCAGTACTTC
few,TRBJ2-3,NA,TRBV20-1,CSAGGKSTSTDTQYF,TGCAGTGCTGGAGGGAAGTCCACTAGCACAGATACGCAGTATTTT
NA,TRBJ2-7,NA,TRBV7-9,CATPDGGEDEQYF,TGTGCCACCCCTGATGGCGGGGAGGACGAGCAGTACTTC
few,TRBJ2-7,TRBD2,TRBV15,CATSRDLAGGYEQYF,TGTGCCACCAGCAGAGATCTAGCGGGGGGCTACGAGCAGTACTTC
many,TRBJ2-1,NA,TRBV5-6,CASSLQYNEQFF,TGTGCCAGCAGCCTGCAGTACAATGAGCAGTTCTTC
many,TRBJ2-1,NA,TRBV2,CASSESLVSSYNEQFF,TGTGCCAGCAGTGAAAGCCTAGTTAGCTCCTACAATGAGCAGTTCTTC
many,TRBJ1-2,NA,TRBV13,CASSLALANYGYTF,TGTGCCAGCAGCTTAGCTTTGGCTAACTATGGCTACACCTTC
few,TRBJ2-1,NA,TRBV2,CAGRKDSGNGEQFF,TGTGCCGGCCGAAAGGACTCGGGTAACGGTGAGCAGTTCTTC
NA,TRBJ1-5,NA,TRBV6-2/TRBV6-3,CASSYPNGQPQHF,TGTGCCAGCAGTTACCCCAATGGTCAGCCCCAGCATTTT
many,TRBJ1-4,NA,TRBV29-1,CSVSPGEKLFF,TGCAGCGTTAGCCCTGGAGAAAAACTGTTTTTT
few,TRBJ2-7,TRBD1,TRBV12-3/TRBV12-4,CASSPPPGQGNYEQYF,TGTGCCAGCAGCCCCCCACCGGGACAGGGAAACTACGAGCAGTACTTC
few,TRBJ2-1,NA,TRBV3-1,CASSHRASYNEQFF,TGTGCCAGCAGCCACAGGGCCTCCTACAATGAGCAGTTCTTC
NA,TRBJ2-7,NA,TRBV10-3,CAISGVESEQYF,TGTGCCATCAGTGGGGTAGAGAGCGAGCAGTACTTC
few,TRBJ2-5,NA,TRBV4-3,CASSQLPAGQETQYF,TGCGCCAGCAGCCAACTTCCGGCAGGCCAAGAGACCCAGTACTTC
NA,TRBJ2-7,NA,TRBV7-2,CASSWGPGGEEQYF,TGTGCCAGCAGCTGGGGCCCGGGTGGGGAGGAGCAGTACTTC
few,TRBJ2-7,NA,TRBV7-2,CASSSQLYEQYF,TGTGCCAGCAGCTCCCAACTTTACGAGCAGTACTTC
few,TRBJ2-7,NA,TRBV4-1,CASSRSAGTYEQYF,TGCGCCAGCAGCCGATCCGCAGGGACCTACGAGCAGTACTTC
NA,TRBJ2-1,NA,TRBV19,CASSGPSGPYSYNEQFF,TGTGCCAGTAGTGGACCGTCGGGCCCCTACTCCTACAATGAGCAGTTCTTC
NA,TRBJ2-1,TRBD2,TRBV4-3,CASSQDLTSASYNEQFF,TGCGCCAGCAGCCAAGATCTAACTAGCGCCAGCTACAATGAGCAGTTCTTC
NA,TRBJ2-1,TRBD2,TRBV27,CASSLTVGLAGAYNEQFF,TGTGCCAGCAGCTTAACAGTGGGACTAGCGGGGGCCTACAATGAGCAGTTCTTC
NA,TRBJ2-7,NA,TRBV28,CASSPTLQVYPYEQYF,TGTGCCAGCAGCCCTACCCTACAGGTGTACCCCTACGAGCAGTACTTC
few,TRBJ1-4,NA,TRBV6-1,CASSLTQASEKLFF,TGTGCCAGCAGCCTCACCCAGGCGAGTGAAAAACTGTTTTTT
few,TRBJ2-2,NA,TRBV15,CATSRRAGELFF,TGTGCCACCAGCAGGAGGGCCGGGGAGCTGTTTTTT
once,TRBJ2-1,TRBD2,TRBV9,CASSVDPSGSRNEQFF,TGTGCCAGCAGCGTAGATCCTAGCGGGAGCAGGAATGAGCAGTTCTTC
NA,TRBJ2-7,TRBD2,TRBV20-1,CSASSGSSYEQYF,TGCAGTGCCTCTAGCGGGAGTTCCTACGAGCAGTACTTC
NA,TRBJ1-1,NA,TRBV6-5,CASSYSSGGLNTEAFF,TGTGCCAGCAGTTACTCGTCGGGGGGCCTGAACACTGAAGCTTTCTTT
NA,TRBJ2-5,NA,TRBV20-1,CSAIRGGETQYF,TGCAGTGCGATAAGGGGGGGAGAGACCCAGTACTTC
NA,TRBJ2-2,TRBD1,TRBV2,CASRDRGRPGELFF,TGTGCCAGCCGGGACAGGGGAAGACCGGGGGAGCTGTTTTTT
many,TRBJ1-4,NA,TRBV15,CATSRGEGEKLFF,TGTGCCACCAGCAGAGGAGAGGGTGAAAAACTGTTTTTT
NA,TRBJ2-3,TRBD2,TRBV20-1,CSARVLSGRETDTQYF,TGCAGTGCTAGAGTATTAAGCGGGAGGGAAACAGATACGCAGTATTTT
NA,TRBJ2-7,TRBD1,TRBV7-8,CASRSTGWDYEQYF,TGTGCCAGCAGGTCGACAGGGTGGGATTACGAGCAGTACTTC
few,TRBJ1-2,NA,TRBV4-3,CASSQFGGGYTF,TGCGCCAGCAGCCAATTCGGCGGGGGCTACACCTTC
NA,TRBJ1-2,NA,TRBV29-1,CSSRGGPDYGYTF,TGCAGCTCACGGGGAGGGCCTGATTATGGCTACACCTTC
NA,TRBJ1-5,NA,TRBV20-1,CSADDRDSNQPQHF,TGCAGTGCTGACGACAGAGATAGCAATCAGCCCCAGCATTTT
many,TRBJ1-5,TRBD1,TRBV12-3/TRBV12-4,CASSFGRGQVQPQHF,TGTGCCAGCAGTTTTGGCAGGGGGCAGGTTCAGCCCCAGCATTTT
NA,TRBJ2-7,TRBD2,TRBV20-1,CSARTSVIRKTGGGTQYF,TGCAGTGCTAGGACCAGTGTCATTAGAAAAACGGGAGGAGGGACGCAGTACTTC
NA,TRBJ2-3,NA,TRBV7-9,CASSLNREDTQYF,TGTGCCAGCAGCCTGAACAGGGAAGATACGCAGTATTTT
NA,TRBJ2-1,TRBD2,TRBV11-2,CASSFGLAGGLNEQFF,TGTGCCAGCAGCTTCGGACTAGCGGGGGGGCTCAATGAGCAGTTCTTC
NA,TRBJ1-2,NA,TRBV28,CASSLLEYGYTF,TGTGCCAGCAGCCTCTTAGAGTATGGCTACACCTTC
NA,TRBJ2-1,TRBD2,TRBV28,CASSSLAGGPNNEQFF,TGTGCCAGCAGTTCTCTAGCGGGAGGGCCCAACAATGAGCAGTTCTTC
NA,TRBJ1-2,NA,TRBV5-5,CASSSGLLGPFYTF,TGTGCCAGCAGCTCTGGACTCCTAGGACCGTTCTACACCTTC
NA,TRBJ2-7,TRBD2,TRBV20-1,CSASGGALDEQYF,TGCAGTGCTAGCGGGGGGGCGTTGGACGAGCAGTACTTC
few,TRBJ2-2,TRBD1,TRBV24-1,CATGQGNTGELFF,TGTGCCACAGGACAGGGTAACACCGGGGAGCTGTTTTTT
NA,TRBJ1-2,NA,TRBV2,CASSEQVKGTSGYTF,TGTGCCAGCAGTGAACAGGTTAAAGGGACGTCGGGCTACACCTTC